The 2 T cell receptor beta chains listed next were all sequenced from one sample in a study of T cell repertoires in cytomegalovirus infection. TCRdb re-derived calls from the reads in MiXCR, one entry per CDR3 protein. The profile shows fewer than 200,000 distinct CDR3 sequences, roughly 20% of them singletons. Their target antigens are unknown. The source material was CD8+ T cells from cultured PBMCs, sampled from culture after CMV antigen stimulation. Receptor source: a human donor in good health (CMV status not recorded). Some clones in this sample may be carry-over from other donors' samples.

The gene calls are TRBV12-3 or TRBV12-4 and TRBJ1-5; no reliable D call. The CDR3 runs 13 residues. V was clipped by 4 bases and J by 2 bases, with 6 bases between them. CDR3 sequence: CASSYGRNQPQHF. The CDR3 coding sequence is TGTGCCAGCAGTTATGGCCGCAATCAGCCCCAGCATTTT.

The chain is built from TRBV5-6 and TRBJ1-1; a possible D gene is TRBD1 (5 bases). The germline V and J ends were trimmed by 3 bases and 6 bases, with 9 bases remaining between them. Germline assignment: CDR1 SGHDT and CDR2 YYEEEE. There are 12 residues in the CDR3. The CDR3 DNA follows: TGTGCCAGCAGCTCCGGACACTCTGAAGCTTTCTTT. Translating gives CASSSGHSEAFF. The entire variable domain, with the rest obtained from reference TRBV5-6 and TRBJ1-1, is as follows: DAGVTQSPTHLIKTRGQQVTLRCSPKSGHDTVSWYQQALGQGPQFIFQYYEEEERQRGNFPDRFSGHQFPNYSSELNVNALLLGDSALYLCASSSGHSEAFFGQGTRLTVV.